This T cell receptor beta chain was captured by sequencing in a study of T-cell reconstitution after alpha-beta-depleted transplantation in children. Study-level findings and limits: Surviving recipient T cells and intrathymic progenitors accounted for some patients' high TCRbeta diversity at day 60. The main origin of T-cell counts and diversity one year after transplant was newly produced T cells. The study reportedly traced alpha-beta T cells about two months after transplant to several hundred expanded graft clones.

This clonotype was observed a few times. Antigen: not known. Researchers prepared the TCRbeta library using unique molecular identifiers, the study reports. Each CDR3 protein is one row after TCRdb ran MiXCR on the PCR reads. The sample shows fewer than 550,000 distinct CDR3 sequences, roughly 11% of them seen only once. This clonotype was sampled from a female patient aged 2 to 10 who had a stem cell transplant for aplastic anemia, so the T cells may come from the graft donor. The material sequenced was PBMCs, mostly from graft donor cells, taken 180 days after TCRalphabeta/CD19-depleted stem cell transplant.

Here the CDR3 DNA reads TGCAGTGCTAGAGCTCTGGGGACGAACGCCAATGAGCAGTTCTTC. This gives the protein CSARALGTNANEQFF. The rearrangement uses TRBV20-1 and TRBJ2-1; either TRBD1 or TRBD2 may supply D (5 bases each). The ends were cut back, 1 base at V and 6 bases at J, with 16 bases in the middle. CDR1 and CDR2 (germline): DFQATT, SNEGSKA (reference sequence). This CDR3 is 15 amino acids long.